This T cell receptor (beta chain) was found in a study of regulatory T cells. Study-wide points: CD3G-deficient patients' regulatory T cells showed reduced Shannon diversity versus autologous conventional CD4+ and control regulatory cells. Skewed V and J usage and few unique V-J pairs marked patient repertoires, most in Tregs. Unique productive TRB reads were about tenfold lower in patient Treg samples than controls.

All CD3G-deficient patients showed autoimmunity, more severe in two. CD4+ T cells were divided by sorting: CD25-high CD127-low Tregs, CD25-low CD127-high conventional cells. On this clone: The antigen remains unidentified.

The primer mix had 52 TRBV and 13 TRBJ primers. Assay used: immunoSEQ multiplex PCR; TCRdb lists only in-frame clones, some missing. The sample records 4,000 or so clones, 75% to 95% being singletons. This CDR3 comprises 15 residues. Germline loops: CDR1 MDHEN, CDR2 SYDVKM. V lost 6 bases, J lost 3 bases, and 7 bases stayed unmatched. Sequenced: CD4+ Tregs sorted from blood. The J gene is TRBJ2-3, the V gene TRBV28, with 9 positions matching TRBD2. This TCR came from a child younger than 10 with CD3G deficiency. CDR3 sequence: CASSPSGLATDTQYF. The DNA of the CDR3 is TGTGCCAGCAGCCCATCCGGACTAGCGACAGATACGCAGTATTTT.